The 25 T cell receptor beta chains listed next were all sequenced from one sample in a study of T cell responses to AZD1222 COVID-19 vaccine. Here immunoSEQ multiplex PCR was the method, and the copy in TCRdb shows in-frame clones only, minus some. The sample lists approximately 150,000 clones; roughly 93% were seen once. Sequenced here: peripheral blood, sampled on day 0 of MenACWY control vaccination. The origin of the receptors is an adult in good health.

V gene TRBV27 combines with J gene TRBJ1-1; tentatively, D is TRBD1 (5 bases). Looked up from germline, CDR1 is MNHEY and CDR2 is SMNVEV (reference sequence). The CDR3 has 16 amino acids. Trimming removed 2 bases from V and 1 base from J, with 14 bases in between. The CDR3 reads CASSLNAGGGNTEAFF. CDR3 nucleotides: TGTGCCAGCAGTTTAAACGCGGGGGGTGGGAACACTGAAGCTTTCTTT.

This rearrangement joins TRBV5-1 to TRBJ2-2, with 11 positions matching TRBD2. CDR3 length equals 18 residues. Germline V lookup: CDR1 SGHRS, CDR2 YFSETQ. The V and J ends lost 3 bases and 1 base, in that order; junction bases with no gene match: 8. The CDR3 region has the DNA TGCGCCAGCAGCTCTGGGCTAGCGGGAGGAAGGAACACCGGGGAGCTGTTTTTT. Encoded protein: CASSSGLAGGRNTGELFF.

V gene TRBV12-3 or TRBV12-4 combines with J gene TRBJ1-2; unclear D gene. V was pared by 8 bases and J by 8 bases, with 15 bases between. This CDR3 region has 12 residues. The CDR3 is CASSVFGGGYTF. The CDR3 DNA sequence: TGTGCCAGCTCTGTTTTTGGAGGCGGCTACACCTTC.

The chain is built from TRBV4-1 and TRBJ2-7; a possible D gene is TRBD2 (6 bases). Germline CDR1 is MGHRA and CDR2 is YSYEKL. This CDR3 is built from 15 residues. V was shortened by 0 bases and J by 4 bases, with 13 bases between the two germline ends. The DNA for the CDR3 is TGCGCCAGCAGCCAAGATGACAGCGGGCAGTACGAGCAGTACTTC. It encodes CASSQDDSGQYEQYF.

The gene calls are TRBV7-9 and TRBJ1-2; D perhaps matches TRBD1 (5 bases). Trimming removed 3 bases from V and 0 bases from J, with 8 bases in between. The CDR3 sequence is 14 residues long. Germline assignment: CDR1 SEHNR and CDR2 FQNEAQ (reference sequence). CDR3 bases: TGTGCCAGCAGCTTTTACAGGCCTAACTATGGCTACACCTTC. Translating it yields CASSFYRPNYGYTF.

J is TRBJ1-1 and V is TRBV6-2 or TRBV6-3, with D possibly matching TRBD1 (6 bases). The CDR3 is 13 amino acids. Trimming left V 3 bases short and J 10 bases short, with 15 bases between. CDR1 is MNHEY, CDR2 SVGEGT, per germline. The CDR3, as DNA: TGTGCCAGCAGTTATCAGCTTGGGGGGCCAGCTTTCTTT. It is translated as CASSYQLGGPAFF.

V and J are TRBV2 and TRBJ2-1, with D perhaps TRBD2 (5 bases). V lost 0 bases and J 0 bases, leaving 15 bases between the germline ends. CDR1 and CDR2 from the germline V gene are SNHLY and FYNNEI. The CDR3 totals 18 residues. CDR3 DNA sequence: TGTGCCAGCAGTGAAGCGGACCCTGGGGAGAGCTCCTACAATGAGCAGTTCTTC. It encodes CASSEADPGESSYNEQFF.

This clone was seen a single time. V is TRBV3-1 (or the pseudogene TRBV3-2) and J is TRBJ1-4, with 11 nucleotides matching TRBD1. This CDR3 has 14 amino acids. Germline values: CDR1 LGHDT, CDR2 YNNKEL (reference sequence). J was trimmed by 11 bases and V by 4 bases; bases with no gene match: 6. CDR3 nucleotides: TGTGCCAGCAGCCCGGACAGGGGGCTTTGGAAACTGTTTTTT. Its protein is CASSPDRGLWKLFF.

The gene calls are TRBV19 and TRBJ1-5; a possible D gene is TRBD1 (5 bases). The CDR3 has 15 amino acids. Trimming cost V 1 base and J 1 base, with 8 bases left between them. Germline CDR1 reads LNHDA; CDR2 reads SQIVND (reference sequence). For the CDR3, the DNA is TGTGCCAGTAGTATAGTCGGGGGAAGCAATCAGCCCCAGCATTTT. It translates to CASSIVGGSNQPQHF.

V is TRBV7-6 and J is TRBJ1-1, with 10 positions matching TRBD1. Per germline, CDR1 SGHVS and CDR2 FNYEAQ. This CDR3 is built from 17 residues. Trimming at V came to 5 bases and at J to 4 bases, leaving 13 bases not matched to a gene. The CDR3 spells CASSARQGANLITEAFF. For the CDR3, the DNA is TGTGCCAGCAGCGCCAGACAGGGGGCCAATCTTATCACTGAAGCTTTCTTT. Full variable domain (missing parts from reference TRBV7-6 and TRBJ1-1): GAGVSQSPRYKVTKRGQDVALRCDPISGHVSLYWYRQALGQGPEFLTYFNYEAQQDKSGLPNDRFSAERPEGSISTLTIQRTEQRDSAMYRCASSARQGANLITEAFFGQGTRLTVV.

This rearrangement joins TRBV7-2 to TRBJ2-7; possible D gene TRBD1, 6 bases. Germline loops: CDR1 SGHTA, CDR2 FQGNSA. Trimming removed 1 base at V and 2 bases at J, with 12 bases between. The length of the CDR3 is 15 residues. The CDR3 sequence: CASSLVPGEAYEQYF. The CDR3 DNA sequence: TGTGCCAGCAGCTTAGTCCCAGGGGAAGCCTACGAGCAGTACTTC.

The V call is TRBV5-1, the J call TRBJ2-7, with TRBD1 identical over 8 bases. Looked up from germline, CDR1 is SGHRS and CDR2 is YFSETQ. CDR3 length equals 15 residues. Unmatched junction bases numbered 7, after V lost 3 bases and J lost 2 bases. CDR3 nucleotides: TGCGCCAGCAGCTACGAAGGACAGGGAACCTACGAGCAGTACTTC. As protein: CASSYEGQGTYEQYF.

The genes are TRBV3-1 (or the pseudogene TRBV3-2) and TRBJ2-6; 11 nucleotides agree with TRBD1. The CDR3 loop spans 19 amino acids. Losses at the gene ends were 2 bases for V and 1 base for J; bases not matched to a gene: 7. Looked up from germline, CDR1 is LGHDT and CDR2 is YNNKEL (reference sequence). The CDR3 spells CASSQFGTGGISGANVLTF. The CDR3 coding sequence is TGTGCCAGCAGCCAATTCGGGACAGGGGGAATATCTGGGGCCAACGTCCTGACTTTC.

The chain carries TRBV5-4 and TRBJ1-1, with TRBD1 as a possible D gene (6 bases). V was cut by 2 bases and J by 4 bases, with 18 bases left in between. This CDR3 region has 16 residues. Germline assignment: CDR1 SGHNT and CDR2 YYREEE (reference sequence). The CDR3 DNA follows: TGTGCCAGCAGCTTTTCAGGGGCGGGAATGGGCACTGAAGCTTTCTTT. Protein sequence: CASSFSGAGMGTEAFF.

The genes are TRBV19 and TRBJ1-1; a possible D gene is TRBD1 (6 bases). V gave up 6 bases and J gave up 5 bases, with 16 bases separating them. The CDR3 runs 14 residues. CDR1 is LNHDA, CDR2 SQIVND, per germline (reference sequence). CDR3 nucleotide sequence: TGTGCCAGTAGACCAAGGGGGGGAGCAACTGAAGCTTTCTTT. As protein: CASRPRGGATEAFF.

The chain couples TRBV7-9 to TRBJ2-7; no clear D. V was clipped by 3 bases and J by 2 bases, with 14 bases between them. The CDR3 consists of 15 residues. Looked up from germline, CDR1 is SEHNR and CDR2 is FQNEAQ (reference sequence). Here the CDR3 DNA reads TGTGCCAGCAGCTTTTTGCCTGGGCTAACCTACGAGCAGTACTTC. Protein product: CASSFLPGLTYEQYF.

The chain links TRBV5-1 to TRBJ2-2; D is perhaps TRBD1 or TRBD2 (6 bases each). The V end lost 1 base, the J end lost 6 bases, and 13 bases lay between the germline ends. The germline gives CDR1 SGHRS, CDR2 YFSETQ. This CDR3 contains 15 residues. CDR3 in DNA: TGCGCCAGCAGCTTGTACGGGGGCTACCCCGGGGAGCTGTTTTTT. It specifies CASSLYGGYPGELFF.

CDR3 in DNA: TGTGCCAGCAGCTTAAGGCCCCTCGGGGGCCGCACTGAAGCTTTCTTT. This translates into CASSLRPLGGRTEAFF. V is TRBV7-3 and J is TRBJ1-1; weak D call: TRBD1 (6 bases). This CDR3 has 16 residues. Per the germline V gene, CDR1 is SGHTA and CDR2 is FQGTGA. V was cut by 1 base and J by 4 bases, with 16 bases left in between. The full variable domain, in which reference TRBV7-3 and TRBJ1-1 provide the parts outside the CDR3, is GAGVSQTPSNKVTEKGKYVELRCDPISGHTALYWYRQSLGQGPEFLIYFQGTGAADDSGLPNDRFFAVRPEGSVSTLKIQRTERGDSAVYLCASSLRPLGGRTEAFFGQGTRLTVV.

This clone turned up a few times. The chain joins TRBV4-1 to TRBJ2-1, with a possible D match to TRBD2 (5 bases). Germline CDR1 reads MGHRA; CDR2 reads YSYEKL. The ends were cut back, 0 bases at V and 1 base at J, with 10 bases in the middle. This CDR3 region has 16 residues. Here the CDR3 DNA reads TGCGCCAGCAGCCAAGAAGGAGGCCTTTCCTACAATGAGCAGTTCTTC. Translation: CASSQEGGLSYNEQFF.

The chain recombines TRBV5-1 with TRBJ1-1; the D gene is possibly TRBD1 (5 bases). Germline V gene data show CDR1 as SGHRS and CDR2 as YFSETQ. The V end was cut by 3 bases, the J end by 1 base, with 13 bases between. The CDR3 runs to 15 residues. For the CDR3, the DNA is TGCGCCAGCAGCTCGGGCGACAGCCCGAACACTGAAGCTTTCTTT. Translating gives CASSSGDSPNTEAFF.

This rearrangement joins TRBV19 to TRBJ1-2; 11 bases are shared with TRBD1. CDR3 length equals 16 residues. J lost 7 bases, V lost 7 bases, and 14 bases had no gene match. Germline V gene data show CDR1 as LNHDA and CDR2 as SQIVND (reference sequence). The CDR3 spells CASNLPRDRGVLGYTF. CDR3 DNA sequence: TGTGCCAGTAATCTCCCCCGGGACAGGGGGGTGCTTGGCTACACCTTC. The entire variable domain, with the rest obtained from reference TRBV19 and TRBJ1-2, is as follows: DGGITQSPKYLFRKEGQNVTLSCEQNLNHDAMYWYRQDPGQGLRLIYYSQIVNDFQKGDIAEGYSVSREKKESFPLTVTSAQKNPTAFYLCASNLPRDRGVLGYTFGSGTRLTVV.

This rearrangement joins TRBV28 to TRBJ1-2; no firm D call. Germline CDR1 and CDR2: MDHEN and SYDVKM. The ends were cut back, 6 bases at V and 8 bases at J, with 16 bases in the middle. The CDR3 is 13 residues long. This CDR3 reads CASSQDGLGGYTF. The CDR3 coding sequence is TGTGCCAGCAGCCAGGACGGCTTGGGGGGCTACACCTTC.

The chain links TRBV18 to TRBJ2-2, with D perhaps TRBD1 (6 bases). Trimming removed 4 bases at V and 0 bases at J, with 12 bases between. The length of the CDR3 is 16 residues. Germline V gives CDR1 KGHSH, CDR2 LQKENI. CDR3 in DNA: TGTGCCAGCTCACGACCGACAGGCACGAACACCGGGGAGCTGTTTTTT. Its translation is CASSRPTGTNTGELFF. Using reference TRBV18 and TRBJ2-2 for the parts outside the CDR3, the full variable domain is NAGVMQNPRHLVRRRGQEARLRCSPMKGHSHVYWYRQLPEEGLKFMVYLQKENIIDESGMPKERFSAEFPKEGPSILRIQQVVRGDSAAYFCASSRPTGTNTGELFFGEGSRLTVL.

The chain is built from TRBV6-5 and TRBJ2-4; D possibly corresponds to TRBD1 (5 bases). The germline V gene has CDR1 MNHEY and CDR2 SVGAGI. V was pared by 6 bases and J by 0 bases, with 12 bases between. The CDR3 totals 15 residues. CDR3 nucleotide sequence: TGTGCCAGCAGACGTGACAGACTAGCCAAAAACATTCAGTACTTC. Its translation: CASRRDRLAKNIQYF.

The CDR3 spells CASSLGGPNEKLFF. The CDR3 DNA sequence: TGTGCCAGCAGTCTAGGGGGACCAAATGAAAAACTGTTTTTT. V is TRBV28 and J is TRBJ1-4, with D possibly being TRBD1 (6 bases). The CDR3 loop spans 14 amino acids. Germline V gene sequence: CDR1 MDHEN, CDR2 SYDVKM. V was clipped by 5 bases and J by 5 bases, with 12 bases between them.